This record looks at one T cell receptor beta chain sequence and its context. What this receptor recognizes is not known. No base quality information exists; no much larger clone differs at one position. The collaborating institutions used their own protocols to collect whole blood in K2EDTA tubes. Collaborator samples were shipped for TCRbeta analysis as frozen whole blood, isolated PBMCs, or DNA extracted from either sample type. TCRbeta CDR3 regions were amplified from genomic DNA using the immunoSEQ Assay, a bias-controlled multiplex PCR. In the paper's pipeline: Nucleated cell counts per sample were estimated from amplification of reference gene primers within the assay. To quantify the absolute abundance of each unique TCRbeta CDR3 rearrangement, sequence reads were collapsed and filtered. For each sample, productive Simpson clonality was calculated as the square root of Simpson's diversity index across productive rearrangements. TCRdb took over this immuneACCESS table, retaining in-frame rearrangements with V and J assigned. Such tables are incomplete; in checked studies, under half of the missing clones stem from an unresolved V gene, and the remainder is unexplained. D and trimming were read from the DNA, whereas the V and J calls and clone size are those reported in that table. For this sample the table gives tens of thousands of clones, of which around 89% were detected only once. The ten largest clones capture over 8.5% of the sample.

CDR3 length: 12 amino acids, cysteine to phenylalanine. Just the 36-base CDR3 DNA is kept, in frame starting at base 1. Trimming at the junction amounts to 5 bases on V and 13 bases on J, and the germline ends lie 15 bases apart. This entry comes from a study of blood T cell repertoires in COVID-19 (dated by TCRdb to between 2020 and 2021). Study-level background: Collaborator samples came from the United States, Italy and Spain and covered acute and convalescent phases of COVID-19. The prospective study material was composed of cDNA or gDNA derived from T cells, B-cell-depleted T cells, or PBMCs. Deeply sampled blood TCRbeta repertoires from subjects exposed to, actively infected with, or recovered from COVID-19 were included in the dataset. The repertoires were released in a freely available public database intended as a resource for research on the immune response to SARS-CoV-2. The samples were drawn from the first 160 participants of the ongoing ImmuneRACE study and from 1,254 subjects provided by 6 global collaborators. Nearly every sample came with metadata listing a de-identified subject ID, COVID-19 status, age in years and sex. HLA class I and class II types, where available, came from metadata supplied by the sample provider rather than from assay-based typing.

The paper's findings and limits, for the study overall: The amount of clinical and demographic metadata varied by source and participant and was provided uncurated.

The chain couples TRBV12-3 or TRBV12-4 to TRBJ2-4; D gene: possibly TRBD2, on 5 matching bases. This sequence was found in a man aged 50 to 60 with active COVID-19. Sequenced material: peripheral blood. The CDR3 protein is CASSPRIGEQYF. The nucleotide sequence reads as follows: TGTGCCAGCAGTCCGAGAATCGGGGAACAGTACTTC.